The clone carrying this T cell receptor beta chain was counted many times. These data come from a study of T-cell reconstitution after alpha-beta-depleted transplantation in children. The CDR3 spans 12 residues. Germline lookup yields CDR1 SQVTM and CDR2 ANQGSEA. The trim removed 3 bases at V and 2 bases at J, leaving 1 base unmatched. Unique molecular identifiers were incorporated into the prepared TCRbeta library. TCRdb recomputed calls from the PCR reads with MiXCR, one row per CDR3 protein. This table has about 610,000 distinct CDR3 sequences, about 11% appearing once. The chain recombines TRBV29-1 with TRBJ2-7; 7 positions agree with TRBD1. The receptor's source is a human donor who donated a stem cell graft to a child with acute myeloid leukemia. The specimen comprised PBMCs from the stem cell graft donor, sampled from the stem cell graft. CDR3 amino acids: CSVEGQPYEQYF. In nucleotides, the CDR3 is TGCAGCGTTGAGGGACAGCCCTACGAGCAGTACTTC.